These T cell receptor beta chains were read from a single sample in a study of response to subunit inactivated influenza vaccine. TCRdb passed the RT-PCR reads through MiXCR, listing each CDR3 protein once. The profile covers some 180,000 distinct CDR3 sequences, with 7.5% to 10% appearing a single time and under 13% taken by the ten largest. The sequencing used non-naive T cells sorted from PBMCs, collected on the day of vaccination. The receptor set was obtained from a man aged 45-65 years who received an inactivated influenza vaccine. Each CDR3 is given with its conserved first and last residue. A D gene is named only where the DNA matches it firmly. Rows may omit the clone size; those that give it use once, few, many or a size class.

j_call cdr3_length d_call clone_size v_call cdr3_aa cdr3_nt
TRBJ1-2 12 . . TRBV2 CASSESRSGYTF TGTGCCAGCAGTGAGTCCCGGAGTGGCTACACCTTC
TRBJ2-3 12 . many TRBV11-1 CASSANTDTQYF TGTGCCAGCAGCGCGAACACAGATACGCAGTATTTT
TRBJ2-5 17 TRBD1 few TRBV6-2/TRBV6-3 CASSYTPGQGDEETQYF TGTGCCAGCAGTTACACTCCGGGACAGGGGGACGAAGAGACCCAGTACTTC
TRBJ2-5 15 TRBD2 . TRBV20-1 CSAQIPGLAGETQYF TGCAGTGCGCAGATCCCGGGACTAGCGGGAGAGACCCAGTACTTC
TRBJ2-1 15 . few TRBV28 CASRPGGMKNNEQFF TGTGCCAGCAGGCCCGGCGGGATGAAAAACAATGAGCAGTTCTTC
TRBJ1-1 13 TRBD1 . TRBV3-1 CASSADRAHEAFF TGTGCCAGCAGTGCCGACAGGGCCCATGAAGCTTTCTTT
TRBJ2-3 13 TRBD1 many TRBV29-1 CSVERGGRDTQYF TGCAGCGTTGAAAGAGGGGGCAGAGATACGCAGTATTTT
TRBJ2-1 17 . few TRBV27 CASSLSIPAGWHNEQFF TGTGCCAGCAGTTTATCGATACCTGCAGGGTGGCACAATGAGCAGTTCTTC
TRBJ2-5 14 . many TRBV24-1 CATSDPLGQETQYF TGTGCCACCAGTGACCCCCTTGGACAAGAGACCCAGTACTTC
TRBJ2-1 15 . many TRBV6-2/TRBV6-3 CASSGFGGSGYEQFF TGTGCCAGCAGCGGTTTTGGGGGTTCGGGCTATGAGCAGTTCTTC
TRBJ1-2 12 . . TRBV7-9 CASSFQDYGYTF TGTGCCAGCAGCTTTCAGGACTATGGCTACACCTTC
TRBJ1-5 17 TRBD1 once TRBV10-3 CAISESNRGGGPQTQHF TGTGCCATCAGTGAGTCCAATAGAGGAGGGGGCCCTCAGACCCAGCATTTT